This T cell receptor (beta chain) originates from a study of blood T cells in healthy people across ages. The donors, all healthy, were Caucasians living in Russia, aged about 6 to 95. Primed by a sample-barcoded 5' primer and a J-beta primer mix, a second PCR proceeded for 7 to 11 cycles. TCRdb re-derived calls from the 5' RACE reads in MiXCR, one entry per CDR3 protein. Of hundreds of thousands of distinct CDR3 sequences in the sample, about 42% were seen once. Comments on this clonotype: Its antigen is not identified.

Study conclusions and caveats: A greater number of naive CD4+ cells and higher diversity distinguished long-lived donors from aged donors.

The V gene lost 2 bases and the J gene lost 8 bases, with 13 bases spanning the gap. The CDR3 loop spans 14 amino acids. This clonotype was obtained from a man aged 55-75 years in good health. The rearrangement joins TRBV12-3 or TRBV12-4 to TRBJ2-1; the D gene is possibly TRBD2 (7 bases). Specimen: blood. The CDR3 loop reads CASSLSGGRYEQFF. The CDR3 nucleotides are TGTGCCAGCAGTTTATCGGGGGGCCGGTATGAGCAGTTCTTC.